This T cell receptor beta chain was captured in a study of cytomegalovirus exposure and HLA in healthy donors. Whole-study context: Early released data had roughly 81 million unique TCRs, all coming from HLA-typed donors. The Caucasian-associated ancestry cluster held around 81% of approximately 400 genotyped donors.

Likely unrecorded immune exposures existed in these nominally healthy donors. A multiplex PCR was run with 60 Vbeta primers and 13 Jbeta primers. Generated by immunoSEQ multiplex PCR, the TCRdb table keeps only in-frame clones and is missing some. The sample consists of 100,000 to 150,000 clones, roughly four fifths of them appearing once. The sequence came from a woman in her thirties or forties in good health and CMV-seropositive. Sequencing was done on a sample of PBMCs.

The CDR3 spells CASSSYRESGANVLTF. The CDR3 DNA follows: TGTGCCAGCAGCTCATACAGGGAATCTGGGGCCAACGTCCTGACTTTC. The rearrangement uses TRBV5-4 and TRBJ2-6, with D perhaps matching TRBD1 (6 bases). There are 16 residues in the CDR3. Trimming stripped 3 bases from V and 1 base from J, with 11 bases between. Germline CDR1 is SGHNT and CDR2 is YYREEE (reference sequence).